Below, one T cell receptor (beta chain) is given with its context. The target of this receptor is not known. Qualities for individual bases were not recorded, and no much larger clone is one base off. This sample was taken from a study of T cells in Graves' hyperthyroidism and ophthalmopathy (dated by TCRdb to between 2017 and 2020). About the investigation overall: Peripheral blood was sampled at the time of initial diagnosis, prior to any treatment. A discovery cohort of approximately 97 patients, 43 with Graves' ophthalmopathy and about 60 with stable Graves' hyperthyroidism, was used to find distinguishing TCR V-J signatures. Prospective prediction of ophthalmopathy was tested in an independent validation cohort of about 19 hyperthyroidism patients and some 17 patients who later progressed to ophthalmopathy. The 100 discovery patients were randomly divided into training and test sets at a 7:3 ratio. The study also compared thyroid tissue and blood T-cell repertoires from about six Graves' hyperthyroidism patients. After sampling, hyperthyroidism patients received methimazole starting at 30 mg daily, and ophthalmopathy patients received high-dose intravenous methylprednisolone. The paper reports TCR Vbeta CDR3 sequencing of roughly 140 peripheral blood samples: around 45 ophthalmopathy, fewer than 85 hyperthyroidism and 17 progressor patients.

Here is what the overall study found, with its caveats: In validation, the model predicted progression to ophthalmopathy with over 65% sensitivity and 72% to 85% specificity, a median of 6.5 months before onset. Most expanded thyroid clonotypes (frequency above 0.001) were also detected in blood, a finding suggesting that blood repertoires may reflect thyroid immune responses. No statistical method was used to set the sample size in advance, and investigators knew the group allocation. Ophthalmopathy was separated from stable hyperthyroidism by a 13 V-J signature model, with 85% to 90% sensitivity and just over 81% specificity obtained in cross-validation and 80%/75% obtained in testing.

The germline V gene (reference sequence) sets CDR1 to LNHDA and CDR2 to SQIVND. From cysteine to phenylalanine, the CDR3 is 13 amino acids long. The kept DNA is CDR3 alone, 39 bases in frame from the first base. The V and J ends are trimmed by 3 bases and 3 bases, leaving 9 bases between them. Amplification of TCR beta CDR3 regions was carried out from RNA transcripts. For the first round of RT-PCR on the TCR CDR3, the HTBI primer set was used together with the Qiagen OneStep RT-PCR kit. A second multiplex PCR round built the libraries, followed by size selection and purification. The libraries were sequenced on an Illumina HiSeq2000 using paired-end 100 bp reads. In the source study's methods: Raw data were processed with SOAPnuke, discarding reads with adapters, uncalled bases, mean Phred below 15, or no exact constant-primer or identifier match. High-quality paired reads were merged with COPE v1.2.5, and unique nucleotide sequences were defined as clonotypes. Clonotypes were aligned to IMGT TRBV, TRBD and TRBJ reference segments using MiTCR v1.1. The analysis included only V-J combinations with a frequency above 0.0001, which together covered 99.2% of the repertoires. The TCS score was defined as F50 (clonal expansion) divided by E x V (chaos), with BLOSUM62-based TCRdist calculated between CDR3 peptides within each V-J. Welch's t-statistics and random forest reduced approximately 520 V-J features to 10 to 15, which were used in a naive Bayes classifier (R e1071). TCRdb applied fastp at Q25 and MiXCR to the public reads, then kept only in-frame beta chains. When rows share a CDR3 protein, they turn into one entry using the most common DNA and genes. The V and J calls and clone size come from TCRdb's table, not from the authors' own analysis. This sample lists 650,000 to 850,000 distinct CDR3 sequences; around a sixth were detected once. The leading ten clones occupy about a sixth of the sample.

Hyperthyroidism patients were aged 18 to 65 years and newly diagnosed, with disease duration of less than 2 months. Any patient with an uncontrolled infection, another autoimmune disease, pregnancy or lactation was excluded. Diagnoses relied on clinical symptoms, serum thyroxine and TRAb, thyroid ultrasound and orbital computed tomography. Blood from progressor patients was collected at the time of first diagnosis with hyperthyroidism, before any ophthalmopathy symptoms had appeared. PBMCs were isolated from 10 ml of fresh peripheral blood by Ficoll-Paque density gradient centrifugation. Progressor patients were first diagnosed with Graves' hyperthyroidism and then developed ophthalmopathy during follow-up. Total RNA was extracted using Trizol reagent, and RNA quality was assessed on an Agilent 2100 Bioanalyzer.

Specimen: blood. The V gene is TRBV19 and the J gene is TRBJ2-7, with TRBD1 tentatively as D gene (5 bases match). This clonotype was obtained from a woman in her fifties or sixties with Graves' hyperthyroidism that later progressed to Graves' ophthalmopathy. This receptor carries the CDR3 CASSMAGYYEQYF. The nucleotides are TGTGCCAGTAGTATGGCAGGGTACTACGAGCAGTACTTC.